This T cell receptor beta chain was recovered during a study of blood T cell repertoires in COVID-19. For the study at large: From the United States, Italy and Spain came samples of acute and convalescent COVID-19. PBMCs, B-cell-depleted T cells, or T cells provided the cDNA or gDNA that made up the material.

CDR1 is MNHEY and CDR2 is SVGAGI in the germline V gene. V dropped 3 bases and J dropped 4; count of bases not matched to a gene: 6. CDR3 length: 15 residues. Original methodology: Reference gene primers were amplified, and this amplification served to estimate nucleated cell counts. Profiled with immunoSEQ multiplex PCR; TCRdb holds only in-frame clones, not every one. V and J calls and clone size follow that table, whereas D and trimming were derived from the DNA. The sample carries some 260,000 clones, around nine tenths recorded once. The J gene is TRBJ2-1, the V gene TRBV6-5, with 7 bases aligning to TRBD1. The source of this sequence is a man older than 75 with acute or convalescent COVID-19. The material sequenced was peripheral blood. CDR3 nucleotides: TGTGCCAGCAGTTATGGGCAGGGGGAGTACAATGAGCAGTTCTTC. This gives the protein CASSYGQGEYNEQFF.